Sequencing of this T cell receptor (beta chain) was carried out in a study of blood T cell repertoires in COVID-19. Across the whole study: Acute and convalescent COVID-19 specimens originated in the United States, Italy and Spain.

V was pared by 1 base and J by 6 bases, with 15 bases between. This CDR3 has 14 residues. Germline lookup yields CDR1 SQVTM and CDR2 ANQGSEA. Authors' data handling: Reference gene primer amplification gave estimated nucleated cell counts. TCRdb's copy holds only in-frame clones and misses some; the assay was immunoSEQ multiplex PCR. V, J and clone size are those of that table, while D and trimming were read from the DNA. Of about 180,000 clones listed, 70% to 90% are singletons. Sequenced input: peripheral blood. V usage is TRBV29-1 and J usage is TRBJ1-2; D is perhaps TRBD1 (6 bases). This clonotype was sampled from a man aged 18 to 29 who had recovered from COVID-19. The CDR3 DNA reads TGCAGCGTTGAAGTATCACAGGGAATGAATGGCTACACCTTC. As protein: CSVEVSQGMNGYTF.